This T cell receptor (beta chain) stems from a study of OX40 agonist ivuxolimab in advanced cancers. Across the whole study: Prior anti-PD-1, anti-PD-L1 or anti-CTLA-4 therapy did not bar entry, and around 39% had some.

Prior autoimmune disease or systemic immunosuppression barred patients. V was pared by 8 bases and J by 7 bases, with 11 bases of the junction left unmatched. This CDR3 is built from 14 residues. The germline CDR1 and CDR2 sequences are MNHNS and SASEGT. In the case of this clone: Its matching antigen is unknown.

Findings and limits, study-wide: CD4+ T cells averaged fewer expanded clones than CD8+ T cells.

TCRdb's copy holds only in-frame clones and misses some; the assay was immunoSEQ multiplex PCR. The repertoire holds over 30,000 clones, with roughly 77% as singletons. This chain joins TRBV6-1 and TRBJ1-5, with TRBD1 identical over 7 bases. Sequences were derived from CD4+ or CD8+ T cells sorted from blood, sampled in a trial of the OX40 agonist ivuxolimab. This clonotype was obtained from an adult with an advanced solid tumor such as melanoma, head and neck, liver or kidney cancer. CDR3 bases: TGTGCCAGCGGGGGAGACAGGGCAACGCAGCCCCAGCATTTT. Its protein product is CASGGDRATQPQHF.